The sequence of this TCR beta chain was determined in a study of T-cell reconstitution after alpha-beta-depleted transplantation in children. Molecular barcoding with unique molecular identifiers was used for the TCRbeta library. TCRdb processed the PCR reads anew with MiXCR; each CDR3 protein has one entry. The data hold roughly 98,000 distinct CDR3 sequences, with about 16% observed a single time. The CDR3 is 12 residues long. CDR1 and CDR2 from the germline V gene are KGHSH and LQKENI. V was shortened by 5 bases and J by 3 bases, with 7 bases between the two germline ends. Study-level points and caveats: T-cell numbers and diversity, one year after transplant, stemmed largely from T cells that were newly produced. Several hundred rapidly expanded clones from non-depleted graft cells reportedly supplied alpha-beta T cells about two months post-transplant.

With regard to this clonotype: Its target is not known.

Sequences were derived from PBMCs, mostly from graft donor cells, sampled 180 days after TCRalphabeta/CD19-depleted stem cell transplant. This clonotype originated in a male patient aged 2-9 years who had a stem cell transplant for acute lymphoblastic leukemia, so the T cells may come from the graft donor. The rearrangement joins TRBV18 to TRBJ2-5; unclear D gene. CDR3 DNA sequence: TGTGCCAGCTCAGATTTCGAAGAGACCCAGTACTTC. This sequence encodes CASSDFEETQYF.